This T cell receptor beta chain was obtained from a study of cytomegalovirus exposure and HLA in healthy donors. Study background: A previous analysis identified 95 million to 130 million unique TCR beta sequences derived from some 200 million T cells. The Caucasian-associated ancestry cluster contained around four fifths of the roughly 400 genotyped donors.

The PCR employed 60 Vbeta primers together with 13 Jbeta primers. Only in-frame clones appear in the TCRdb table, and some are missing; sequencing was by immunoSEQ multiplex PCR. The table has tens of thousands of clones, about three fifths seen once. This clone was counted between two and nine times. Antigen unknown. The V end was cut by 3 bases, the J end by 1 base, with 6 bases between. CDR1 is KGHSH, CDR2 LQKENI, per germline. CDR3 length: 14 amino acids. Study-wide points: Analysis was performed later, and it showed HLA-associated TCR beta chains to be more clonally expanded than equally common others. Reports state that TCR beta sequences accurately predicted most subjects' HLA-A and HLA-B alleles.

The chain couples TRBV18 to TRBJ2-2, with unresolved D. The receptor's source is a man aged 30-40 years in good health and CMV-seronegative. The specimen sequenced was PBMCs. CDR3 sequence: CASSPPENTGELFF. In nucleotides, the CDR3 is TGTGCCAGCTCACCTCCAGAGAACACCGGGGAGCTGTTTTTT.